This T cell receptor beta chain was identified during a study of T cells after yellow fever vaccination. MiXCR, applied by TCRdb to the 5' RACE reads, yields one record per CDR3 protein. The profile covers a few hundred thousand distinct CDR3 sequences, with almost 4% appearing a single time and about 24% taken by the ten largest. Findings and limits, study-wide: Boosting was followed by the reappearance of most primary-vaccination clones (around 96% CD4, under 90% CD8).

The CDR3 has 16 residues. V lost 5 bases and J lost 4; bases outside the gene matches: 11. Germline CDR1 and CDR2: SGHDN and FVKESK. This clonotype was recorded a few times. Its antigen is as yet unknown. The sample was PBMCs, taken 5 days after the yellow fever booster vaccination. This chain connects TRBV14 to TRBJ1-2, with TRBD1 matching over 9 bases. The receptor comes from a man aged 18-30 years who received the YFV17D yellow fever vaccine. The CDR3 DNA sequence: TGTGCCAGCAGCTACGTACAGGGGGCATTTGTCTATGGCTACACCTTC. Translated, it gives CASSYVQGAFVYGYTF.